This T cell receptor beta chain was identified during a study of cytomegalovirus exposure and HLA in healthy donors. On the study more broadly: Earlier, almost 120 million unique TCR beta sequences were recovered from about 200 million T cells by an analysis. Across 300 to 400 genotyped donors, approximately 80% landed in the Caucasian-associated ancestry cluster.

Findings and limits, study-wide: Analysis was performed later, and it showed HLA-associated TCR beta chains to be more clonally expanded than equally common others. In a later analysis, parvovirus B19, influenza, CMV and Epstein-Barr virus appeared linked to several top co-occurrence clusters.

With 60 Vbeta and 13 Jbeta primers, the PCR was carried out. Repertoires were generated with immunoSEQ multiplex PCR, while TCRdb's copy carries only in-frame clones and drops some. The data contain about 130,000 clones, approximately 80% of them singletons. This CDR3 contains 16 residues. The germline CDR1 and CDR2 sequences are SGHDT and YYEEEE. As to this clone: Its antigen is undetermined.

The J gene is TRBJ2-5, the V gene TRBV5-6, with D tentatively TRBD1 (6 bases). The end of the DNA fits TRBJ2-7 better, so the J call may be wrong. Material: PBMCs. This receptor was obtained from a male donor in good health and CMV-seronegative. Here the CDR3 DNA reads TGTGCCAGCAGCCCCCCATGGGGGCTTGTGCCCTACGAGCAGTACTTC. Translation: CASSPPWGLVPYEQYF.